This TCR beta chain stems from a study of response to subunit inactivated influenza vaccine. Study conclusions and caveats: After each seasonal influenza vaccination, few new T cells are recruited, the authors suggested.

TCRdb used MiXCR to reprocess the RT-PCR reads, holding one entry per CDR3 protein. The table lists 300,000 to 350,000 distinct CDR3 sequences, about 20% of them singletons. V lost 3 bases to trimming and J lost 0 bases, with 12 bases between them. The CDR3 length is 15 residues. CDR1 and CDR2 (germline): DFQATT, SNEGSKA (reference sequence). Turning to this clonotype: As yet, its antigen is unknown.

Sequences were derived from PBMCs from blood, sampled approximately 20 months after vaccination. V is TRBV20-1 and J is TRBJ1-3, with D maybe TRBD1 (6 bases). This sequence was found in a man aged 45 to 75 who received an inactivated influenza vaccine. CDR3 sequence (DNA): TGCAGTGCTAGTTGGGGGCCCTACTCTGGAAACACCATATATTTT. It specifies CSASWGPYSGNTIYF.